These 27 T cell receptor beta chains were all obtained from the same sample, sequenced in a study of T cells after yellow fever vaccination. TCRdb re-called the 5' RACE reads through MiXCR, storing one row per CDR3 protein. The sample yields 150,000 to 200,000 distinct CDR3 sequences, roughly a tenth seen once. The sequencing used CD8+ T cells sorted from PBMCs, collected 45 days after the yellow fever booster vaccination. All receptors derive from a man between 18 and 35 years old who received the YFV17D yellow fever vaccine.

This clonotype was seen a handful of times. In DNA, the CDR3 is TGTGCCAGCAGTGACTGGCAGGGGGAGAATTCACCCCTCCACTTT. Amino acid sequence: CASSDWQGENSPLHF. The chain links TRBV25-1 to TRBJ1-6, with 7 bases fitting TRBD1. The germline CDR1 and CDR2 sequences are MGHDK and SYGVNS. With V trimmed by 3 bases and J by 7 bases, 6 bases remained unmatched. The CDR3 runs to 15 residues.

The chain joins TRBV4-2 to TRBJ2-7; 7 positions match TRBD2. Germline values: CDR1 LGHNA, CDR2 YNFKEQ. Germline trimming cut 0 bases from V and 1 base from J; bases unmatched to any gene: 6. The CDR3 is made up of 16 amino acids. CDR3 loop: CASSQEEAGDSYEQYF. DNA of the CDR3: TGTGCCAGCAGCCAAGAGGAGGCGGGGGATTCCTACGAGCAGTACTTC.

This clonotype was counted at least ten times. The chain couples TRBV7-9 to TRBJ1-2; the D gene is possibly TRBD1 (6 bases). V shed 1 base and J shed 6 bases, with 18 bases lying between them. The CDR3 extends over 16 amino acids. Germline V CDR1 and CDR2: SEHNR, FQNEAQ (reference sequence). The CDR3 DNA sequence: TGTGCCAGCAGCTTAGTGTCGATGGGGGCGAGGCATGGCTACACCTTC. It translates to CASSLVSMGARHGYTF.

The genes are TRBV4-1 and TRBJ2-1; no clear D. This CDR3 has 14 amino acids. The ends were cut back, 2 bases at V and 3 bases at J, with 8 bases in the middle. Germline CDR1 and CDR2: MGHRA and YSYEKL. The CDR3, as DNA: TGCGCCAGCAGCCAAATTGGGGTCTACAATGAGCAGTTCTTC. Protein product: CASSQIGVYNEQFF.

V is TRBV3-2 and J is TRBJ1-5. TRBV3-2 is noted as a pseudogene. This CDR3 comprises 15 residues. The CDR3 region has the DNA TGTGCCAGCAGCCAAGAAGAGACAGCTAATCAGCCCCAGCATTTT. Translated: CASSQEETANQPQHF.

This clonotype was counted a few times. The chain carries TRBV5-1 and TRBJ2-1; D is perhaps TRBD2 (5 bases). CDR1 and CDR2 (germline): SGHRS, YFSETQ. The CDR3 extends over 15 amino acids. The V end was cut by 1 base, the J end by 8 bases, with 16 bases between. For the CDR3, the DNA is TGCGCCAGCAGCTTGAATGACGGACTTAGGGATGAGCAGTTCTTC. Its translation is CASSLNDGLRDEQFF.

The chain employs TRBV11-2 and TRBJ2-5; 8 bases line up with TRBD2. CDR1 and CDR2 from the germline V gene are SGHAT and FQNNGV. The CDR3 contains 15 residues. J lost 5 bases, V lost 0 bases, and 5 bases had no gene match. CDR3 sequence (DNA): TGTGCCAGCAGCTTAGAAGCGGGGGTCCGTGAGACCCAGTACTTC. Protein product: CASSLEAGVRETQYF.

The V and J genes are TRBV18 and TRBJ2-2; D might be TRBD1 or TRBD2, each matching 5 bases. V was clipped by 3 bases and J by 6 bases, with 11 bases between them. CDR3 size: 14 residues. Per germline, CDR1 KGHSH and CDR2 LQKENI. The CDR3 sequence: CASSPRGVPGELFF. The CDR3 DNA is TGTGCCAGCTCACCCAGAGGGGTCCCCGGGGAGCTGTTTTTT. Full variable domain (remainder filled in from reference TRBV18 and TRBJ2-2): NAGVMQNPRHLVRRRGQEARLRCSPMKGHSHVYWYRQLPEEGLKFMVYLQKENIIDESGMPKERFSAEFPKEGPSILRIQQVVRGDSAAYFCASSPRGVPGELFFGEGSRLTVL.

CDR3 DNA sequence: TGCGCCAGCAGCCTCCGACAGCTTAGCAATCAGCCCCAGCATTTT. Protein: CASSLRQLSNQPQHF. V gene TRBV4-1 combines with J gene TRBJ1-5, with a weak D call TRBD1 (5 bases). CDR1 is MGHRA and CDR2 is YSYEKL in the germline V gene. The CDR3 length is 15 residues. V was clipped by 4 bases and J by 0 bases, with 10 bases between them.

V gene TRBV6-5 combines with J gene TRBJ1-4; weak D call: TRBD1 (6 bases). V was shortened by 2 bases and J by 14 bases, with 18 bases between the two germline ends. Germline CDR1 reads MNHEY; CDR2 reads SVGAGI. The CDR3 is 14 amino acids. The CDR3 bases are TGTGCCAGCAGTTACCTCACGGGACACTTAGACCTGTTTTTT. Protein: CASSYLTGHLDLFF.

This clonotype was detected only a few times. The chain uses TRBV4-3 and TRBJ1-6; 7 positions match TRBD1. The CDR3 runs 15 residues. The V gene end was trimmed by 1 base and the J gene end by 10 bases; junction bases not matched to a gene: 7. Germline CDR1 and CDR2: LGHNA and YSLEER. The CDR3 DNA reads TGCGCCAGCAGCCAAGGGGTCAGGGGGTGGTCACCCCTCCACTTT. It codes for CASSQGVRGWSPLHF.

This clonotype was found many times. The chain uses TRBV20-1 and TRBJ2-1; 9 bases agree with TRBD2. The CDR3 is 13 amino acids. V was clipped by 3 bases and J by 9 bases; unmatched bases: 6. Germline V gene data show CDR1 as DFQATT and CDR2 as SNEGSKA (reference sequence). For the CDR3, the DNA is TGCAGTGCTAGGTTTGCGGGGGGGCGTGAGCAGTTCTTC. Translated: CSARFAGGREQFF.

This clonotype has more than one count but fewer than ten. The CDR3 DNA sequence: TGTGCCAGCAGCCTTGGAGGGGGCGGCTACACCTTC. Its protein product is CASSLGGGGYTF. The genes are TRBV6-6 and TRBJ1-2; 7 bases fit TRBD1. From germline, CDR1 is MNHNY and CDR2 SVGAGI (reference sequence). The CDR3 spans 12 residues. The V and J ends lost 6 bases and 8 bases, in that order; junction bases with no gene match: 6.

This clonotype was picked up a small number of times. The chain recombines TRBV3-1 with TRBJ1-1; the match to TRBD1 covers 8 bases. With 10 bases clipped from V and 4 bases from J, the junction kept 8 bases outside the gene matches. There are 13 residues in the CDR3. Per the germline V gene, CDR1 is LGHDT and CDR2 is YNNKEL (reference sequence). The CDR3 region has the DNA TGTGCCACCCGGGGGACAGGCGGCACTGAAGCTTTCTTT. Amino acids: CATRGTGGTEAFF. The full variable domain, rest sourced from reference TRBV3-1 and TRBJ1-1, is DTAVSQTPKYLVTQMGNDKSIKCEQNLGHDTMYWYKQDSKKFLKIMFSYNNKELIINETVPNRFSPKSPDKAHLNLHINSLELGDSAVYFCATRGTGGTEAFFGQGTRLTVV.

A few counts support this clonotype. V is TRBV21-1 and J is TRBJ2-7. TRBV21-1 is marked as a pseudogene. The CDR3 totals 15 residues. The CDR3 reads CASSKEPGSSYEQYV. As DNA, the CDR3 is TGTGCCAGCAGCAAAGAGCCAGGGAGCTCCTACGAGCAGTACGTC.

This clonotype was seen only a few times. The V gene is TRBV20-1, the J gene TRBJ2-1; D possibly corresponds to TRBD2 (7 bases). V lost 0 bases, J lost 8 bases, and 17 bases lay in between. The CDR3 runs 15 residues. Germline values: CDR1 DFQATT, CDR2 SNEGSKA (reference sequence). CDR3 sequence reads: CSARDLEGGLDEQFF. DNA for the CDR3: TGCAGTGCTAGAGATCTGGAGGGGGGGCTCGATGAGCAGTTCTTC.

The V gene is TRBV14, the J gene TRBJ2-2, with 7 bases matching TRBD1. The CDR3 contains 16 residues. The V and J ends lost 4 bases and 0 bases, in that order; junction bases with no gene match: 5. Germline CDR1 SGHDN, CDR2 FVKESK. The CDR3 coding sequence is TGTGCCAGCAGCCCGGCCGGGACAGCGAACACCGGGGAGCTGTTTTTT. It is translated as CASSPAGTANTGELFF.

This chain joins TRBV4-3 and TRBJ2-2; TRBD2 is a possible D gene (5 bases). This CDR3 spans 16 amino acids. The V end was cut by 2 bases, the J end by 2 bases, with 12 bases between. CDR1 is LGHNA, CDR2 YSLEER, per germline. The CDR3 DNA reads TGCGCCAGCAGCCAAAGCCTGAGGGAAAACACCGGGGAGCTGTTTTTT. Its protein product is CASSQSLRENTGELFF.

This clonotype has more than one count but fewer than ten. This chain uses TRBV5-6 with TRBJ1-4; TRBD1 agrees at 7 bases. The germline V gene encodes CDR1 SGHDT and CDR2 YYEEEE. There are 16 residues in the CDR3. V lost 2 bases, J lost 2 bases, and 6 bases stayed unmatched. The CDR3 nucleotides read TGTGCCAGCAGCTTAACAGGGGTAGGCACTAATGAAAAACTGTTTTTT. Amino acid sequence: CASSLTGVGTNEKLFF. Full variable domain (rest looked up from reference TRBV5-6 and TRBJ1-4): DAGVTQSPTHLIKTRGQQVTLRCSPKSGHDTVSWYQQALGQGPQFIFQYYEEEERQRGNFPDRFSGHQFPNYSSELNVNALLLGDSALYLCASSLTGVGTNEKLFFGSGTQLSVL.

The rearrangement joins TRBV7-9 to TRBJ1-3; 7 nucleotides align to TRBD1. Per the germline V gene, CDR1 is SEHNR and CDR2 is FQNEAQ (reference sequence). The V gene end was trimmed by 4 bases and the J gene end by 8 bases; junction bases not matched to a gene: 14. CDR3 length: 16 amino acids. CDR3 sequence (DNA): TGTGCCAGCAGCTCAGCCAGGGGGAAGGGACTGGACACCATATATTTT. Translating it yields CASSSARGKGLDTIYF.

This clonotype was observed a few times. The chain links TRBV28 to TRBJ2-2, with D tentatively TRBD1 (5 bases). Germline loops: CDR1 MDHEN, CDR2 SYDVKM. There are 18 residues in the CDR3. Trimming removed 7 bases at V and 0 bases at J, with 21 bases between. In DNA form, the CDR3 reads TGTGCCAGCACCGACCGAAATGACAGCCCTCCGAACACCGGGGAGCTGTTTTTT. As protein: CASTDRNDSPPNTGELFF.

This chain connects TRBV29-1 to TRBJ1-1, with 12 bases matching TRBD1. V trimming: 7 bases; J trimming: 4 bases; junction bases outside the gene matches: 10. CDR3 length equals 15 residues. Germline CDR1 is SQVTM and CDR2 is ANQGSEA. The CDR3 nucleotides are TGCAGCGGCCTAGGGACAGGGGGCATGGGCACTGAAGCTTTCTTT. Its translation: CSGLGTGGMGTEAFF.

This clonotype was picked up a small number of times. The chain has TRBV4-2 and TRBJ1-5; D might be TRBD1 (5 bases). The germline CDR1 and CDR2 sequences are LGHNA and YNFKEQ. This CDR3 is built from 16 residues. V shed 1 base and J shed 0 bases, with 10 bases lying between them. This CDR3 is CASSQGQSYSNQPQHF. The CDR3 nucleotides read TGTGCCAGCAGCCAAGGACAGTCTTATAGCAATCAGCCCCAGCATTTT.

This clonotype occurred many times. The CDR3 DNA reads as TGTGCCAGCTCACCACTGGGGTTCTACGAGCAGTACTTC. Its protein is CASSPLGFYEQYF. The chain links TRBV18 to TRBJ2-7; D not resolved. This CDR3 has 13 residues. With 1 base removed from V and 3 bases from J, the gap between germline ends came to 7 bases. Germline CDR1 is KGHSH and CDR2 is LQKENI.

This clonotype was seen a few times. The genes are TRBV9 and TRBJ2-3; TRBD2 matches 7 bases. J lost 3 bases, V lost 6 bases, and 13 bases had no gene match. The CDR3 is made up of 16 amino acids. The V gene's germline CDR1 is SGDLS and CDR2 YYNGEE. As DNA, the CDR3 is TGTGCCAGCACGGAGGGCTTGTGGGGGGGTACAGATACGCAGTATTTT. Its translation: CASTEGLWGGTDTQYF.

The V and J genes are TRBV30 and TRBJ1-5; D is unresolved. Trimming cost V 0 bases and J 3 bases, with 12 bases left between them. CDR3 length equals 15 residues. Germline loops: CDR1 GTSNPN, CDR2 SVGIG (reference sequence). CDR3 DNA sequence: TGTGCCTGGAGTGTTTACACCGTCTACAATCAGCCCCAGCATTTT. Translation: CAWSVYTVYNQPQHF.

This clonotype has a count of ten or more. The gene calls are TRBV12-3 or TRBV12-4 and TRBJ2-1; 7 positions agree with TRBD1. The length of the CDR3 is 14 residues. The V segment lost 6 bases and the J segment 7 bases; nucleotides outside the gene matches: 9. CDR3 sequence reads: CASRHRGFGNEQFF. DNA of the CDR3: TGTGCCAGCAGGCACAGGGGATTCGGAAATGAGCAGTTCTTC.